The clone carrying this T cell receptor (beta chain) was seen at least ten times. As yet, its antigen is unknown. The time point: persistent/refractory GD, antithyroid drugs over 5 years with positive TRAb. From RNA extracted from PBMCs, the TCR library was made. The guidelines of the American Thyroid Association were the basis for diagnosing Graves' disease. The V gene lost 1 base and the J gene lost 0 bases, with 9 bases spanning the gap. Germline V gene data show CDR1 as SGHNT and CDR2 as YENEEA. The CDR3 totals 15 residues. These data come from a study of regulatory T cells in long-lasting Graves disease. Overall study context: Persistent Graves' disease meant over 5 years of antithyroid drugs with positive TSH receptor antibodies. The study's findings and limits: Persistent cases favored TRBV28, TRBJ1-2 and TRBJ2-5. Persistent patients shared thousands of public clonotypes among themselves. Newly diagnosed patients shared fewer, at some 900.

With iRepertoire HTBI primers and Arm-PCR of CDR3 regions, TCR beta libraries were built. TCRdb re-called the multiplex PCR reads with MiXCR, one entry per CDR3 protein. The data show about 470,000 distinct CDR3 sequences, roughly 20% seen once. Sequencing was performed on peripheral blood mononuclear cells (PBMCs), taken when the disease was refractory, from a patient treated with antithyroid drugs. The origin of this receptor is a female donor with Graves disease. This sequence joins TRBV11-3 and TRBJ1-1, with D possibly TRBD1 on 5 matching bases. CDR3 nucleotides: TGTGCCAGCAGCTTAGGGGACTTAATGAACACTGAAGCTTTCTTT. Translating it yields CASSLGDLMNTEAFF.